These T cell receptor beta chains were read from a single sample in a study of T-cell memory formation after mild COVID-19. Each CDR3 protein gets one entry after TCRdb re-called the 5' RACE reads with MiXCR. The data show 450,000 or so distinct CDR3 sequences, 25% seen once. What was sequenced was PBMCs or a T cell subset sorted from them (not recorded which). These receptors came from an adult woman who had mild COVID-19 (a few samples of this study predate the infection). Cell type and time point are not known. CDR3s include the opening cysteine and the closing phenylalanine or tryptophan. Fields, in order: clone size, D gene, V gene, J gene, CDR3 DNA, CDR3 protein. A D gene is named only where the DNA matches it firmly. Expanded clones get a size class; other rows say once, few or many, or leave the size out.

clone_size: few
d_call: TRBD1
v_call: TRBV7-8
j_call: TRBJ2-7
cdr3_nt: TGTGCCAGCAACCGACAGGGTCGCACCTACGAGCAGTACTTC
cdr3_aa: CASNRQGRTYEQYF

clone_size: once
d_call: TRBD2
v_call: TRBV20-1
j_call: TRBJ2-7
cdr3_nt: TGCAGTGCTATTAGCGGGAGAGGAGGCTACGAGCAGTACTTC
cdr3_aa: CSAISGRGGYEQYF

clone_size: once
d_call: NA
v_call: TRBV12-3/TRBV12-4
j_call: TRBJ1-5
cdr3_nt: TGTGCCAGCAGTTTAGCACAGTTCAATCAGCCCCAGCATTTT
cdr3_aa: CASSLAQFNQPQHF

clone_size: NA
d_call: NA
v_call: TRBV5-4
j_call: TRBJ2-1
cdr3_nt: TGTGCCAGCAGCTTCTCAGGCCTTACGTTCTACAATGAGCAGTTCTTC
cdr3_aa: CASSFSGLTFYNEQFF

clone_size: few
d_call: NA
v_call: TRBV4-1
j_call: TRBJ2-7
cdr3_nt: TGCGCCAGCAGCCAAGATCTCGTTGGCGGATCCTACGAGCAGTACTTC
cdr3_aa: CASSQDLVGGSYEQYF

clone_size: NA
d_call: NA
v_call: TRBV6-1
j_call: TRBJ2-3
cdr3_nt: TGTGCCACCACCCGGAGGACGGCTAGCACAGATACGCAGTATTTT
cdr3_aa: CATTRRTASTDTQYF

clone_size: NA
d_call: TRBD1
v_call: TRBV7-2
j_call: TRBJ2-2
cdr3_nt: TGTGCCAGCAGCCAGGACAGGGTCCCCGGGGAGCTGTTTTTT
cdr3_aa: CASSQDRVPGELFF

clone_size: NA
d_call: TRBD2
v_call: TRBV7-6
j_call: TRBJ2-1
cdr3_nt: TGTGCCAGCAGCACACTAGCGGGGGGGCTCAATGAGCAGTTCTTC
cdr3_aa: CASSTLAGGLNEQFF

clone_size: NA
d_call: NA
v_call: TRBV13
j_call: TRBJ1-1
cdr3_nt: TGTGCCAGCAGCCGCGACATAAGGAACACTGAAGCTTTCTTT
cdr3_aa: CASSRDIRNTEAFF

clone_size: NA
d_call: NA
v_call: TRBV27
j_call: TRBJ2-7
cdr3_nt: TGTGCCAGCAGCTGGGTGGGGGGGCCTTACGAGCAGTACTTC
cdr3_aa: CASSWVGGPYEQYF

clone_size: many
d_call: NA
v_call: TRBV3-1
j_call: TRBJ2-3
cdr3_nt: TGTGCCAGCAGCCAAGATCTGGGGACCGGCACAGATACGCAGTATTTT
cdr3_aa: CASSQDLGTGTDTQYF

clone_size: few
d_call: TRBD2
v_call: TRBV7-6
j_call: TRBJ2-2
cdr3_nt: TGTGCCAGCAGCTTAGAGCGGGAGTACACCGGGGAGCTGTTTTTT
cdr3_aa: CASSLEREYTGELFF

clone_size: few
d_call: TRBD2
v_call: TRBV5-1
j_call: TRBJ2-7
cdr3_nt: TGCGCCAGCAGCTTTACGACCGGGGGGGTCGGCGAGCAGTACTTC
cdr3_aa: CASSFTTGGVGEQYF

clone_size: NA
d_call: NA
v_call: TRBV6-6
j_call: TRBJ1-1
cdr3_nt: TGTGCCAGCAGTTACTCGACGCCCGGCACTGAAGCTTTCTTT
cdr3_aa: CASSYSTPGTEAFF

clone_size: NA
d_call: NA
v_call: TRBV3-1
j_call: TRBJ2-7
cdr3_nt: TGTGCCAGCAGCCAAGACCGGGACCGTCCTTCCTACGAGCAGTACTTC
cdr3_aa: CASSQDRDRPSYEQYF

clone_size: few
d_call: NA
v_call: TRBV3-1
j_call: TRBJ1-3
cdr3_nt: TGTGCCAGCAGCCGGGCAGGGATCGGCACCATATATTTT
cdr3_aa: CASSRAGIGTIYF

clone_size: few
d_call: NA
v_call: TRBV7-3
j_call: TRBJ1-1
cdr3_nt: TGTGCCAGCAGCTTATCGCCAGGATTGAACACTGAAGCTTTCTTT
cdr3_aa: CASSLSPGLNTEAFF